This passage covers 4 T cell receptor beta chains from one sample sequenced in a study of beta chain features in type 1 diabetes. Whole-study findings and limits: Among all four CD4+ subsets, Type 1 diabetes patients had TCRB CDR3s that were moderately but significantly shorter.

These receptors' antigens are unknown. Isolated RNA was reverse transcribed in full, so expressed TCRB transcripts were sequenced. TCRdb's table, derived via immunoSEQ multiplex PCR, lists solely in-frame clones and lacks some. The sample yields about 340,000 clones, approximately 13% seen once. Source material: naive CD4+ T cells from blood. The receptors derive from a young woman with type 1 diabetes.

This clone came up a few times. V gene TRBV7-9 combines with J gene TRBJ1-4, with 7 positions matching TRBD1. This CDR3 contains 14 residues. CDR1 and CDR2 (germline): SEHNR, FQNEAQ (reference sequence). The ends lost 1 base at V and 6 bases at J; junction bases unmatched: 2. The DNA of the CDR3 is TGTGCCAGCAGCTTAGGACAGGGTTATGAAAAACTGTTTTTT. Translating gives CASSLGQGYEKLFF.

A note on this clone: Different DNA sequences within this sample yield the same CDR3. This chain uses TRBV30 with TRBJ1-1; TRBD1 aligns across 8 bases. V lost 0 bases to trimming and J lost 5 bases; unmatched junction nucleotides: 2. Germline V lookup: CDR1 GTSNPN, CDR2 SVGIG (reference sequence). This CDR3 comprises 13 residues. DNA of the CDR3: TGTGCCTGGAGTGTCCAGGGGGCGACTGAAGCTTTCTTT. It is translated as CAWSVQGATEAFF. The whole variable domain, remainder taken from reference TRBV30 and TRBJ1-1, is SQTIHQWPATLVQPVGSPLSLECTVEGTSNPNLYWYRQAAGRGLQLLFYSVGIGQISSEVPQNLSASRPQDRQFILSSKKLLLSDSGFYLCAWSVQGATEAFFGQGTRLTVV.

The chain carries TRBV7-9 and TRBJ2-3; 12 positions match TRBD1. Germline loops: CDR1 SEHNR, CDR2 FQNEAQ (reference sequence). V shed 2 bases, J shed 5 bases, and the junction held 8 bases outside the gene matches. This CDR3 has 17 residues. CDR3 residues: CASSLFPGQGAKDTQYF. The CDR3 region has the DNA TGTGCCAGCAGCTTATTCCCGGGACAGGGGGCAAAAGATACGCAGTATTTT.

In its sample, this clone was seen once. The rearrangement links TRBV6-5 to TRBJ1-1; possible D gene TRBD1, 6 bases. V was trimmed by 3 bases and J by 3 bases, leaving 8 bases between them. The V gene's germline CDR1 is MNHEY and CDR2 SVGAGI. The CDR3 spans 13 residues. Written as DNA, the CDR3 is TGTGCCAGCAGTTATAGGACAGACACTGAAGCTTTCTTT. This encodes CASSYRTDTEAFF.